This TCR beta chain was recovered during a study of blood T cell repertoires in COVID-19. In the study overall: Sites in the United States, Italy and Spain provided acute and convalescent COVID-19 samples.

Germline V gene lookup returns CDR1 MRHNA and CDR2 SNTAGT. This CDR3 region has 15 residues. The ends were cut back, 5 bases at V and 9 bases at J, with 17 bases in the middle. Methods used by the authors: Amplification of reference gene primers was used by the study to estimate nucleated cell counts. Only in-frame clones appear in the TCRdb table, and some are missing; sequencing was by immunoSEQ multiplex PCR. The V and J calls and clone size come from that table; D and trimming were worked out from the DNA. The table has a few hundred thousand clones, roughly 77% seen once; the top ten hold 7.5% to 10%.

The chain joins TRBV6-4 to TRBJ1-6; D remains unclear. Sequencing input: PBMCs or T cells enriched from blood (not recorded which). The clonotype was recovered from a man aged 40-55 years who had recovered from COVID-19. CDR3 in DNA: TGTGCCAGCAGTCTGGACCCGGGAGCCGGTTCACCCCTCCACTTT. Amino acid sequence: CASSLDPGAGSPLHF.